This T cell receptor beta chain appears in the sequencing data of a study of blood T cell repertoires in COVID-19. At the level of the study: Researchers got acute and convalescent COVID-19 samples from the United States, Italy and Spain. Sources were T cells, B-cell-depleted T cells, or PBMCs; the material itself was cDNA or gDNA.

A few counts support this clone. Original methodology: Scientists estimated how many nucleated cells there were by amplifying reference gene primers. The repertoire was sequenced with immunoSEQ multiplex PCR; TCRdb's copy has only in-frame clones and lacks some. The V and J calls and clone size are taken from that table; D and trimming were inferred from the DNA. The table has 300,000 to 400,000 clones, approximately 88% seen once. V lost 6 bases to trimming and J lost 3 bases; unmatched junction nucleotides: 12. Germline V lookup: CDR1 SSHAT, CDR2 FNYEAQ (reference sequence). The CDR3 extends over 16 amino acids. It was during active infection that Seattle patients were enrolled and then longitudinally followed.

The sequence derives from a woman between 25 and 40 years old with COVID-19, enrolled during active disease. The V and J genes are TRBV7-7 and TRBJ2-3, with 7 nucleotides matching TRBD1. Sequencing used peripheral blood. The DNA for the CDR3 is TGTGCCAGCAGACGAGGGACAGCAAAAGGGACAGATACGCAGTATTTT. The encoded protein is CASRRGTAKGTDTQYF.